The present T cell receptor (beta chain) was sequenced within a study of OX40 agonist ivuxolimab in advanced cancers. As for the study in general: Every 2 weeks, patients got intravenous ivuxolimab at one of six dose levels (0.01-10 mg/kg). Subjects had a mean age of about 61 years, with a range of roughly 20 to 79; just over 80% were male. Earlier anti-PD-1, anti-PD-L1 or anti-CTLA-4 therapy was permitted; less than 50% had received some. Findings and limits, study-wide: Low normalized T-cell clonal expansion was also seen in some nonresponders.

TCRdb's table, derived via immunoSEQ multiplex PCR, lists solely in-frame clones and lacks some. The sample holds just over 95,000 clones, almost 90% seen once. The CDR3 spans 18 residues. The V segment lost 4 bases and the J segment 1 base; nucleotides outside the gene matches: 7. Germline lookup yields CDR1 SGHRS and CDR2 YFSETQ. Note on this clone: The antigen is unknown.

The TCR was taken from an adult with an advanced solid tumor such as melanoma, head and neck, liver or kidney cancer. Material: CD4+ or CD8+ T cells sorted from blood, obtained in a trial of the OX40 agonist ivuxolimab. The chain recombines TRBV5-1 with TRBJ2-6; 11 nucleotides line up with TRBD1. The CDR3 bases are TGCGCCAGCAGCGCGCGGACAGGGGGCGGTTCTGGGGCCAACGTCCTGACTTTC. It specifies CASSARTGGGSGANVLTF.